The present T cell receptor beta chain was sequenced within a study of cytomegalovirus exposure and HLA in healthy donors. Background on the study: The approximately 120 validation repertoires were reported in a later analysis to have been generated on the same platform as the roughly 670 first-cohort repertoires.

Repertoires were generated with immunoSEQ multiplex PCR, while TCRdb's copy carries only in-frame clones and drops some. Counted here are around 150,000 clones, around 90% occurring once; the ten biggest clones make up approximately 3.2%. With respect to this clone: The target antigen is unknown.

Overall study findings and caveats: It was reportedly the case that the classifier diagnosed cytomegalovirus status with high specificity and sensitivity.

The specimen was PBMCs. The source is a woman aged 18 to 35 in good health and CMV-seropositive.

The chain's CDR3 is CASSFTTGTGQEKLFF. As DNA, the CDR3 is TGTGCCAGCAGCTTTACTACCGGGACAGGGCAGGAAAAACTGTTTTTT. The J gene is TRBJ1-4, the V gene TRBV7-9; 9 positions match TRBD1. The CDR3 is made up of 16 amino acids. J lost 8 bases, V lost 3 bases, and 10 bases had no gene match. The germline gives CDR1 SEHNR, CDR2 FQNEAQ (reference sequence).